This TCR beta chain was observed in a study of early T cells in non-severe SARS-CoV-2 infection. Study-wide background: Chains were not paired, and sequencing was done on bulk RNA from unsorted whole blood.

Germline V gene sequence: CDR1 SSHAT, CDR2 FNYEAQ (reference sequence). CDR3 length: 13 amino acids. In TCRdb, the 5' RACE reads were re-called with MiXCR into one record per CDR3 protein. The sample holds roughly 34,000 distinct CDR3 sequences, 6.8% seen once. Regarding this clonotype: At one end the junction does not follow the germline gene, possibly because of a read error.

The V call is TRBV7-7, the J call TRBJ2-7; D call uncertain. Sequencing used whole blood, obtained at baseline. The TCR sequence derives from an adult who was a healthcare worker with PCR-confirmed SARS-CoV-2 infection or an uninfected control (not recorded which). CDR3 loop: CASSLAPNYEQYF. Written as DNA, the CDR3 is TGTGCTAGCAGCTTAGCCCCAAATTACGAGCAGTACTTC.